This T cell receptor (beta chain) was sequenced in a study of beta chain features in type 1 diabetes. Findings of the study overall: Insertions at VDJ junctions were less frequent in type 1 diabetes patients. These patients also deleted more nucleotides at the same junctions. In all four CD4+ subsets, TCRB CDR3 length was significantly, moderately reduced in type 1 diabetes.

Germline V gene data show CDR1 as SGHNT and CDR2 as YYREEE (reference sequence). V shed 6 bases and J 2 bases; nucleotides not matched to a gene: 5. CDR3 length: 13 residues. A few counts support this clone. Antigen: not known. Of the isolated RNA, all was reverse transcribed, and so the sequenced material was expressed TCRB transcripts. Produced via immunoSEQ multiplex PCR; TCRdb's table is partial and in-frame only. The sample lists about 620,000 clones, around 15% occurring once. The sample consisted of naive CD4+ T cells from blood. The rearrangement uses TRBV5-4 and TRBJ2-7; 7 nucleotides align to TRBD1. This TCR was sampled from a man aged 18 to 29 in good health. The chain's CDR3 is CASTEDRTYEQYF. The CDR3 bases are TGTGCCAGCACTGAGGACAGGACCTACGAGCAGTACTTC. The full variable domain, in which reference TRBV5-4 and TRBJ2-7 provide the parts outside the CDR3, is ETGVTQSPTHLIKTRGQQVTLRCSSQSGHNTVSWYQQALGQGPQFIFQYYREEENGRGNFPPRFSGLQFPNYSSELNVNALELDDSALYLCASTEDRTYEQYFGPGTRLTVT.